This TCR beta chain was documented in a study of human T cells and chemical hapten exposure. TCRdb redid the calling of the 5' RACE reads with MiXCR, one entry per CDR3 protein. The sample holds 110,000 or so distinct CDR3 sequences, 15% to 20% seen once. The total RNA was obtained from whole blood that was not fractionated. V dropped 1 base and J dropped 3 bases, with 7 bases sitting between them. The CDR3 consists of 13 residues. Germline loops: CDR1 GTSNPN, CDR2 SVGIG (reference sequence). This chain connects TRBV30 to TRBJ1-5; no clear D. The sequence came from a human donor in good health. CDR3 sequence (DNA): TGTGCCTGGAGTGCTGGGGTCAATCAGCCCCAGCATTTT. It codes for CAWSAGVNQPQHF.